One and the same sample provided the 8 T cell receptor beta chains below, sequenced in a study of blood T cell repertoires in COVID-19. This table comes from immunoSEQ multiplex PCR, and its TCRdb copy is limited to in-frame clones, with some not included. The table has under 200,000 clones, 88% seen once; the top ten hold roughly 25%. Sequenced material: peripheral blood. The receptor set was obtained from a man in his fifties or sixties with acute or convalescent COVID-19.

The J gene is TRBJ2-1, the V gene TRBV5-6; D may be TRBD1 (5 bases). Germline V gene sequence: CDR1 SGHDT, CDR2 YYEEEE. There are 12 residues in the CDR3. V was shortened by 3 bases and J by 5 bases, with 6 bases between the two germline ends. CDR3 protein: CASSWGNNEQFF. CDR3 nucleotide sequence: TGTGCCAGCAGCTGGGGCAACAATGAGCAGTTCTTC. Full variable domain (outside the CDR3, taken from reference TRBV5-6 and TRBJ2-1): DAGVTQSPTHLIKTRGQQVTLRCSPKSGHDTVSWYQQALGQGPQFIFQYYEEEERQRGNFPDRFSGHQFPNYSSELNVNALLLGDSALYLCASSWGNNEQFFGPGTRLTVL.

This clone has more than one count but fewer than ten. The chain couples TRBV10-3 to TRBJ1-2; 7 bases map to TRBD1. CDR3 size: 14 residues. V trimming: 10 bases; J trimming: 0 bases; junction bases outside the gene matches: 8. CDR1 ENHRY and CDR2 SYGVKD come from the germline V gene. The CDR3 nucleotides read TGTGCCACTTGGACAGGATATACTAACTATGGCTACACCTTC. Translation gives CATWTGYTNYGYTF.

The chain links TRBV6-2 or TRBV6-3 to TRBJ2-6; possible D gene TRBD1, 6 bases. The CDR3 consists of 17 residues. CDR1 and CDR2 from the germline V gene are MNHEY and SVGEGT. V was pared by 4 bases and J by 0 bases, with 13 bases between. The CDR3, as DNA: TGTGCCAGCAGTTGGGGGCTCGGGAACTCTGGGGCCAACGTCCTGACTTTC. Translated, it gives CASSWGLGNSGANVLTF.

Concerning this clone: Within the sample, other DNA sequences also encode this same CDR3. The V and J genes are TRBV3-1 (or the pseudogene TRBV3-2) and TRBJ1-3; no definite D call. Germline CDR1 and CDR2: LGHDT and YNNKEL (reference sequence). The CDR3 length is 14 residues. V lost 4 bases, J lost 0 bases, and 7 bases lay in between. The CDR3 loop is CASSLTVSGNTIYF. CDR3 sequence (DNA): TGTGCCAGCAGCCTAACGGTCTCTGGAAACACCATATATTTT.

The chain recombines TRBV2 with TRBJ1-5, with D uncertain. The CDR3 spans 14 residues. Germline-derived CDR1 and CDR2 are SNHLY and FYNNEI. The germline V and J ends were trimmed by 8 bases and 0 bases, with 11 bases remaining between them. In nucleotides, the CDR3 is TGTGCCAGCGCGTTCGGTTATAGCAATCAGCCCCAGCATTTT. Encoded protein: CASAFGYSNQPQHF.

This sequence joins TRBV19 and TRBJ2-3; D perhaps matches TRBD1 (5 bases). CDR3 length: 15 amino acids. Trimming left V 2 bases short and J 0 bases short, with 9 bases between. Germline CDR1 is LNHDA and CDR2 is SQIVND (reference sequence). The CDR3: CASSITGFSTDTQYF. The CDR3 nucleotides read TGTGCCAGTAGTATAACAGGATTTAGCACAGATACGCAGTATTTT.

This clone has only a few counts. The V call is TRBV7-9, the J call TRBJ1-5, with TRBD1 as a possible D gene (5 bases). This CDR3 is built from 13 residues. Trimming cost V 1 base and J 5 bases, with 6 bases left between them. Germline V gene lookup returns CDR1 SEHNR and CDR2 FQNEAQ (reference sequence). CDR3 amino acids: CASSLGGDQPQHF. In nucleotides, the CDR3 is TGTGCCAGCAGCTTAGGGGGGGATCAGCCCCAGCATTTT. Using reference TRBV7-9 and TRBJ1-5 for the parts outside the CDR3, the full variable domain is DTGVSQNPRHKITKRGQNVTFRCDPISEHNRLYWYRQTLGQGPEFLTYFQNEAQLEKSRLLSDRFSAERPKGSFSTLEIQRTEQGDSAMYLCASSLGGDQPQHFGDGTRLSIL.

The chain joins TRBV11-1 to TRBJ2-5, with TRBD1 identical over 9 bases. The CDR3 consists of 15 residues. With 5 bases clipped from V and 5 bases from J, the junction kept 9 bases outside the gene matches. Germline CDR1 and CDR2: SGHAT and FQDESV (reference sequence). CDR3 nucleotides: TGTGCCAGCAGCCCCCCCGGACAGGGGTACGAGACCCAGTACTTC. The encoded protein is CASSPPGQGYETQYF.